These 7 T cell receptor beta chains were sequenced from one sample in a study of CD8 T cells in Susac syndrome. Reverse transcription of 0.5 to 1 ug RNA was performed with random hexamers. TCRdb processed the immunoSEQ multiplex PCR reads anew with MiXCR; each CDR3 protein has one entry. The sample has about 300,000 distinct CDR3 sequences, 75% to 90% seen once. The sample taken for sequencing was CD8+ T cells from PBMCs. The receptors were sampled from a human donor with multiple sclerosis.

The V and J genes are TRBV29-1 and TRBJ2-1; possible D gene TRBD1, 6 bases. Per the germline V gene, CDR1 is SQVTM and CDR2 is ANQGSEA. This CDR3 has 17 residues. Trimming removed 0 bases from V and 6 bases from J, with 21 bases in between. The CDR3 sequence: CSVEDRTQGSSSNEQFF. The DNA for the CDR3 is TGCAGCGTTGAAGATAGGACGCAGGGGAGTAGTAGCAATGAGCAGTTCTTC.

CDR3 region: CASSARFVYEQYF. The CDR3 DNA reads as TGTGCCAGTAGTGCTAGGTTCGTCTATGAGCAGTACTTC. The chain links TRBV19 to TRBJ2-7; no reliable D call. The CDR3 length is 13 residues. V was pared by 5 bases and J by 7 bases, with 15 bases between. In germline, CDR1 is LNHDA, CDR2 SQIVND (reference sequence). Together with reference TRBV19 and TRBJ2-7, the CDR3 gives the full variable domain: DGGITQSPKYLFRKEGQNVTLSCEQNLNHDAMYWYRQDPGQGLRLIYYSQIVNDFQKGDIAEGYSVSREKKESFPLTVTSAQKNPTAFYLCASSARFVYEQYFGPGTRLTVT.

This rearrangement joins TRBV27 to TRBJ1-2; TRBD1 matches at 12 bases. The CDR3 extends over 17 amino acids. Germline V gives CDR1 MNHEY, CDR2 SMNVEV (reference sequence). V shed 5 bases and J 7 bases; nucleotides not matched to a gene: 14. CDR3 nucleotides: TGTGCCAGCAGTATACTATCCGGGACAGGGGGCGCGGCTGGCTACACCTTC. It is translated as CASSILSGTGGAAGYTF.

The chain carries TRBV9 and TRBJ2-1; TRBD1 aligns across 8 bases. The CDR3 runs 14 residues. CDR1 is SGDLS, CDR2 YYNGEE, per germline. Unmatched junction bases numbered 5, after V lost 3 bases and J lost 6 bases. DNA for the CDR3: TGTGCCAGCAGCGAGCAGGGGGCAGGCAATGAGCAGTTCTTC. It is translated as CASSEQGAGNEQFF. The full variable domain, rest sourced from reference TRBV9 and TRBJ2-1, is DSGVTQTPKHLITATGQRVTLRCSPRSGDLSVYWYQQSLDQGLQFLIQYYNGEERAKGNILERFSAQQFPDLHSELNLSSLELGDSALYFCASSEQGAGNEQFFGPGTRLTVL.

The CDR3: CASSLSGAPSIPLHF. The CDR3 DNA reads TGTGCCAGCAGTTTATCGGGGGCTCCCTCCATCCCCCTCCACTTT. The chain links TRBV27 to TRBJ1-6; TRBD1 might be the D (6 bases). Germline CDR1 is MNHEY and CDR2 is SMNVEV (reference sequence). The CDR3 contains 15 residues. Trimming stripped 0 bases from V and 13 bases from J, with 16 bases between.

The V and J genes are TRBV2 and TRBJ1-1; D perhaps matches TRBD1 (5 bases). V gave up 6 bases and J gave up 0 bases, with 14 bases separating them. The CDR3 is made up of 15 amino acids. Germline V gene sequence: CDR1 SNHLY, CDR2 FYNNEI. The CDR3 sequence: CASSPPEGLNTEAFF. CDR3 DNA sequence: TGTGCCAGCAGCCCCCCTGAGGGGTTGAACACTGAAGCTTTCTTT.

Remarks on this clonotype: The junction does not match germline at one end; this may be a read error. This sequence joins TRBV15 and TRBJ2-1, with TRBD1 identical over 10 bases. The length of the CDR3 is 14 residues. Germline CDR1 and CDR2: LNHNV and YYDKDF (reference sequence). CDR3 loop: CATSIPGGPGQGRF. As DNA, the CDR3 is TGTGCCACCAGCATTCCGGGAGGACCGGGACAGGGGAGATTC.